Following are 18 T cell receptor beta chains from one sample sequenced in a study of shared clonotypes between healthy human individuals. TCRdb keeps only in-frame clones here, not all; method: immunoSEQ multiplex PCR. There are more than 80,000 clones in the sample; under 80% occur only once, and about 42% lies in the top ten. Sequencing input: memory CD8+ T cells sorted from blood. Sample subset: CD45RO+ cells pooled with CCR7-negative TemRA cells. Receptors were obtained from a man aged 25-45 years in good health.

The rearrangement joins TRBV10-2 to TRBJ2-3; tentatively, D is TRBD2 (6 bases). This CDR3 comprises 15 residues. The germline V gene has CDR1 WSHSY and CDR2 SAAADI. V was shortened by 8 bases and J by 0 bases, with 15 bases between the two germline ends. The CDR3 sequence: CASSLGLASTDTQYF. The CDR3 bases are TGCGCCAGCTCCCTCGGGCTAGCGAGCACAGATACGCAGTATTTT.

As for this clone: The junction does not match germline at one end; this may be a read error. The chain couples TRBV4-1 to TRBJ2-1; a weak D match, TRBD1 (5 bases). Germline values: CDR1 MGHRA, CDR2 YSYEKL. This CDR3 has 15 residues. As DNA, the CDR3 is TGCGCCAGCAGCGCCCGACTTGCCAGGGCCAATCAGCAGTTCTTC. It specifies CASSARLARANQQFF.

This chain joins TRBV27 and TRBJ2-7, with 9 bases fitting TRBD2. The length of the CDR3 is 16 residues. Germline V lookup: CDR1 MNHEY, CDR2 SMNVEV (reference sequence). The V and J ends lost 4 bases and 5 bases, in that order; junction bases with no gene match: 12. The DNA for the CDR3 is TGTGCCAGCAGTTCCCCCGGCGGTAGCGGGAGAAACGAGCAGTACTTC. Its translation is CASSSPGGSGRNEQYF.

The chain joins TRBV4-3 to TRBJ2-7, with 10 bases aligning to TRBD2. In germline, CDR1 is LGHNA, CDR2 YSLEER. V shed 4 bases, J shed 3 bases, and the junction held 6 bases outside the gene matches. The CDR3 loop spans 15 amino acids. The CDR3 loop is CASSPSLAGLYEQYF. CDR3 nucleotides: TGCGCCAGCAGCCCCTCACTAGCGGGGCTCTACGAGCAGTACTTC.

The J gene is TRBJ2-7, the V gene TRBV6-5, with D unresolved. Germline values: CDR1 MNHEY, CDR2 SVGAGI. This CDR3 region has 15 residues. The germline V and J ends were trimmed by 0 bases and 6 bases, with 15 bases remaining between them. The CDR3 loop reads CASSYSARRKVEQYF. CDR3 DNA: TGTGCCAGCAGTTACTCCGCTAGAAGAAAGGTCGAGCAGTACTTC.

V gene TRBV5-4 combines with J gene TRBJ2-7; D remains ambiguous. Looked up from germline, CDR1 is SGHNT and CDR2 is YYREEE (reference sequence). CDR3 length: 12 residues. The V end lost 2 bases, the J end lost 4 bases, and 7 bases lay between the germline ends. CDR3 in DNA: TGTGCCAGCAGCTTTAGGTTTTACGAGCAGTACTTC. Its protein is CASSFRFYEQYF.

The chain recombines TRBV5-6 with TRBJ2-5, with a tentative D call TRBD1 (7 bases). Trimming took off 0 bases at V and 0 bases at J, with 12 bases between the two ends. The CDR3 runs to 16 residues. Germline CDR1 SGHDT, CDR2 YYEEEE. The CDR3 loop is CASSLVGGTDQETQYF. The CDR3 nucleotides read TGTGCCAGCAGCTTGGTCGGCGGGACAGACCAAGAGACCCAGTACTTC. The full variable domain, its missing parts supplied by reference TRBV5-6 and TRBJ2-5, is DAGVTQSPTHLIKTRGQQVTLRCSPKSGHDTVSWYQQALGQGPQFIFQYYEEEERQRGNFPDRFSGHQFPNYSSELNVNALLLGDSALYLCASSLVGGTDQETQYFGPGTRLLVL.

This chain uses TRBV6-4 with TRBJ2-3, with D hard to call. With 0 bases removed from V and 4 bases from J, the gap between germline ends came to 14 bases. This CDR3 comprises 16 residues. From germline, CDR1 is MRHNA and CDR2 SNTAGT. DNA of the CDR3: TGTGCCAGCAGTGACTCGGGTGTATCGGGTGCAGATACGCAGTATTTT. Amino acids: CASSDSGVSGADTQYF.

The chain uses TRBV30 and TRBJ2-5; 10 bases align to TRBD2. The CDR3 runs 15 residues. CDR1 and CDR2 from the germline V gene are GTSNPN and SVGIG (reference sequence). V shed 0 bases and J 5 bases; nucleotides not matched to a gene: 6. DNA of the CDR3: TGTGCCTGGAGTGTACTAGCGGGAACTTCGGAGACCCAGTACTTC. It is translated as CAWSVLAGTSETQYF.

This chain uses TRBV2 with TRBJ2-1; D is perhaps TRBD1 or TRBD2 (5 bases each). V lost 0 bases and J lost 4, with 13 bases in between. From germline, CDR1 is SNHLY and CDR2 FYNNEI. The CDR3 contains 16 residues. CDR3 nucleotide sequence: TGTGCCAGCAGTGAAGCAGCAGGGACCCTATACAATGAGCAGTTCTTC. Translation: CASSEAAGTLYNEQFF.

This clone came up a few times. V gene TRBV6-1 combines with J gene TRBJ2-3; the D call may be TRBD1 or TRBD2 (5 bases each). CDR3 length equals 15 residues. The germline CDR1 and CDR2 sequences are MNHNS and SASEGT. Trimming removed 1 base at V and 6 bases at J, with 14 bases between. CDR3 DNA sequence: TGTGCCAGCAGTGAAGGAGGGAGTGGGGCGGATACGCAGTATTTT. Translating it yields CASSEGGSGADTQYF.

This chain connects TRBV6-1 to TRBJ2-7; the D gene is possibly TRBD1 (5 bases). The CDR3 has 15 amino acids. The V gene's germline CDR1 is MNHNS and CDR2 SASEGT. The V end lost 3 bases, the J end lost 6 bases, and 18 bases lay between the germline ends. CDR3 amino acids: CASSDHMGSGFEQYF. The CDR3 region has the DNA TGTGCCAGCAGTGATCACATGGGGTCAGGGTTCGAGCAGTACTTC.

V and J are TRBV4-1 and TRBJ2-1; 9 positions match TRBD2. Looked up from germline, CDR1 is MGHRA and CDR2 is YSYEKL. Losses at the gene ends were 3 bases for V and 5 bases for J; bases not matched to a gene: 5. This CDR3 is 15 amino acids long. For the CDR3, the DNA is TGCGCCAGCAGCCAGGAGACTAGCGGAAACAATGAGCAGTTCTTC. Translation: CASSQETSGNNEQFF.

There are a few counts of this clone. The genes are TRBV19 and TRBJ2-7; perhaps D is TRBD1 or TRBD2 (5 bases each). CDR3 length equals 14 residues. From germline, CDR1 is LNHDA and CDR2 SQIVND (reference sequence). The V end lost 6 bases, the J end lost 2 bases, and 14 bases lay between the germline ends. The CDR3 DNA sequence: TGTGCCAGTAGCAGGGAGAACGTCCCCTACGAGCAGTACTTC. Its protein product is CASSRENVPYEQYF.

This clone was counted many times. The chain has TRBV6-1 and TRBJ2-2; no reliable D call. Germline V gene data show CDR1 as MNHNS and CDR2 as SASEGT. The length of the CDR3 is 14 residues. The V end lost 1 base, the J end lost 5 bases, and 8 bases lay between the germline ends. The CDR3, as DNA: TGTGCCAGCAGTGAAGGGGGTCCAACCGGGGAGCTGTTTTTT. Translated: CASSEGGPTGELFF.

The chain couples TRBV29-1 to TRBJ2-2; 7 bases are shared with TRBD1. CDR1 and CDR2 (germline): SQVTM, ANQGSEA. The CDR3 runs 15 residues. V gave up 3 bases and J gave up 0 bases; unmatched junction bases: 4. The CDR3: CSVDTGAANTGELFF. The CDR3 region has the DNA TGCAGCGTTGATACAGGGGCCGCGAACACCGGGGAGCTGTTTTTT.

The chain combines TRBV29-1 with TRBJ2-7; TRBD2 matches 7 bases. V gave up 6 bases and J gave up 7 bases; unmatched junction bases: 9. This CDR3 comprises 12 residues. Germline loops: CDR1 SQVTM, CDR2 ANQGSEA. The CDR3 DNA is TGCAGCGTCTTACTAGCGTCGGTTGAGCAGTACTTC. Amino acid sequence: CSVLLASVEQYF.

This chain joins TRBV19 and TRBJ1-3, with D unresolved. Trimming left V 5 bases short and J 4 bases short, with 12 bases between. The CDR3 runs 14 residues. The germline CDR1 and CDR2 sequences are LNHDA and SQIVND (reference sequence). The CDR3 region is CASSGRNVGNTIYF. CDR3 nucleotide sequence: TGTGCCAGTAGTGGCCGGAACGTGGGAAACACCATATATTTT.